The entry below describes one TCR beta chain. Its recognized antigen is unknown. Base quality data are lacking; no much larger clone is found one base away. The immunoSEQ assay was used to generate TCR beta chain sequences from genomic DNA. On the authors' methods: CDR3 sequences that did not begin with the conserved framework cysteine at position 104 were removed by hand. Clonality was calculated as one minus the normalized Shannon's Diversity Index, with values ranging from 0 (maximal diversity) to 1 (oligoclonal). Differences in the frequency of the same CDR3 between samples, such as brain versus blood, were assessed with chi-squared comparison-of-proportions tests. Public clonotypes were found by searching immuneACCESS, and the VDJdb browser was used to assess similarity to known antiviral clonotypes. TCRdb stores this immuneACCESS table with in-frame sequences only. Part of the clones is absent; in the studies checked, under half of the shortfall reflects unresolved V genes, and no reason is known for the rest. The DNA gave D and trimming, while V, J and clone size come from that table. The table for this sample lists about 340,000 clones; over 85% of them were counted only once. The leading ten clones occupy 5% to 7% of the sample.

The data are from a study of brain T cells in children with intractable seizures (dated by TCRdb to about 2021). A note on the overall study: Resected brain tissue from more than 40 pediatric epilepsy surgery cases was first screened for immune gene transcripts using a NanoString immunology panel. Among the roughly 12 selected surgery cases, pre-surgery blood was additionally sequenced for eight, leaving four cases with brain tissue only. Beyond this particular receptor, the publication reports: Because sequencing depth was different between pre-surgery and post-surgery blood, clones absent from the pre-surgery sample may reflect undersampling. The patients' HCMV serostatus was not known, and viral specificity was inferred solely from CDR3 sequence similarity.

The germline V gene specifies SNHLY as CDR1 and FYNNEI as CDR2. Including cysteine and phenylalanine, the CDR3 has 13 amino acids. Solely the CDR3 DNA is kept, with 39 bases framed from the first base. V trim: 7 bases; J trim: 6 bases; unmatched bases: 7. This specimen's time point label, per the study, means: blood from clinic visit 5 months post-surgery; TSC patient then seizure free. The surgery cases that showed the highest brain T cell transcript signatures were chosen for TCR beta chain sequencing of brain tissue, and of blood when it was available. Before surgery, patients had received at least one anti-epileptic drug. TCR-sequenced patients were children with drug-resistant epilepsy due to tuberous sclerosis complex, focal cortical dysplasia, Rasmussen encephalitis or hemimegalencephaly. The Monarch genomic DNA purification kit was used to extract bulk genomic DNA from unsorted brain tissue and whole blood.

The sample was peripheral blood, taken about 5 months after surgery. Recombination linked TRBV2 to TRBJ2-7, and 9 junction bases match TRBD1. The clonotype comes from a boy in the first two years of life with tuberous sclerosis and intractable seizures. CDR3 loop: CASTGQGFGEQYF. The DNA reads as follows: TGTGCCAGCACGGGACAGGGATTTGGCGAGCAGTACTTC.